These 5 T cell receptor beta chains were all obtained from the same sample, sequenced in a study of blood T cell repertoires in COVID-19. Sequenced by immunoSEQ multiplex PCR; TCRdb stores in-frame clones only, minus some. The table has roughly 170,000 clones, around nine tenths seen once. Sequencing input: peripheral blood. The origin of the receptors is a woman aged 18-30 years who had recovered from COVID-19.

The V and J genes are TRBV6-5 and TRBJ1-5; D remains unclear. The V gene lost 10 bases and the J gene lost 0 bases, with 10 bases spanning the gap. This CDR3 has 13 amino acids. Germline V lookup: CDR1 MNHEY, CDR2 SVGAGI. This CDR3 reads CATSTDSNQPQHF. For the CDR3, the DNA is TGTGCCACCTCAACAGATAGCAATCAGCCCCAGCATTTT.

The chain is built from TRBV30 and TRBJ1-2, with TRBD1 matching 7 bases. CDR1 and CDR2 from the germline V gene are GTSNPN and SVGIG (reference sequence). J lost 5 bases, V lost 5 bases, and 8 bases had no gene match. There are 13 residues in the CDR3. The CDR3 loop is CAWSPGGEYGYTF. CDR3 sequence (DNA): TGTGCCTGGTCCCCAGGGGGAGAGTATGGCTACACCTTC.

This chain links TRBV3-1 (or the pseudogene TRBV3-2) with TRBJ2-7; D remains ambiguous. The germline V gene encodes CDR1 LGHDT and CDR2 YNNKEL (reference sequence). CDR3 size: 12 residues. V gave up 3 bases and J gave up 2 bases, with 5 bases separating them. CDR3 amino acids: CASSQNTYEQYF. In DNA form, the CDR3 reads TGTGCCAGCAGCCAGAACACCTACGAGCAGTACTTC.

The chain joins TRBV3-1 (or the pseudogene TRBV3-2) to TRBJ2-1; 9 positions agree with TRBD2. Germline lookup yields CDR1 LGHDT and CDR2 YNNKEL (reference sequence). The ends lost 1 base at V and 6 bases at J; junction bases unmatched: 7. The CDR3 covers 16 residues. The CDR3 region is CASSQVLAGPCNEQFF. The CDR3 region has the DNA TGTGCCAGCAGCCAAGTTCTAGCGGGACCCTGCAATGAGCAGTTCTTC.

A single count supports this clone. V usage is TRBV15 and J usage is TRBJ1-5; D gene ambiguous. The CDR3 sequence is 13 residues long. CDR1 is LNHNV and CDR2 is YYDKDF in the germline V gene (reference sequence). Trimming removed 4 bases at V and 2 bases at J, with 6 bases between. CDR3 DNA sequence: TGTGCCACCAGCACGCCAGGCAATCAGCCCCAGCATTTT. Its translation is CATSTPGNQPQHF.